Presented here are 18 T cell receptor beta chains from one specimen sequenced in a study of Ad26.COV2.S vaccination and SARS-CoV-2 variants. The protocol was immunoSEQ multiplex PCR, while the TCRdb copy is restricted to in-frame clones and leaves out a portion. The repertoire has 250,000 or so clones, around nine tenths of them found once; the top ten carry less than 3%. The treatment was: approximately 18 received Ad26.COV2.S at low or high dose, single or two shots; roughly five received placebo; per-sample allocation not given. Vaccine and placebo recipients were sampled on day 63 after the first injection. The sample in question was peripheral blood, obtained in a trial of Ad26.COV2.S vaccine versus placebo. The receptors stem from a person between 18 and 59 years old who received the Ad26.COV2.S COVID-19 vaccine or a placebo.

The chain carries TRBV6-6 and TRBJ1-2, with 8 bases matching TRBD1. The CDR3 loop spans 15 amino acids. Per the germline V gene, CDR1 is MNHNY and CDR2 is SVGAGI (reference sequence). J gave up 9 bases and V 0 bases, and 9 bases lay outside the gene matches. The CDR3: CASSYSSTGAESYTF. CDR3 DNA: TGTGCCAGCAGTTACTCTTCGACAGGGGCAGAGAGCTACACCTTC.

The rearrangement joins TRBV5-1 to TRBJ1-2; D is unresolved. This CDR3 is 17 amino acids long. Trimming pared 4 bases from V and 5 bases from J, leaving 24 bases between. CDR1 and CDR2 (germline): SGHRS, YFSETQ. CDR3 protein: CASSQRTSYLGGYGYTF. The CDR3 DNA reads TGCGCCAGCAGCCAACGGACCTCATACCTAGGAGGGTATGGCTACACCTTC.

The rearrangement links TRBV2 to TRBJ2-1; no reliable D call. Trimming shortened V by 7 bases and J by 7 bases, and 17 bases separated the two germline ends. Germline values: CDR1 SNHLY, CDR2 FYNNEI. The CDR3 sequence is 14 residues long. This chain's CDR3 is CASTQRSLGNEQFF. The CDR3, as DNA: TGTGCCAGCACCCAGAGATCCCTCGGGAATGAGCAGTTCTTC.

The chain combines TRBV27 with TRBJ2-1; 7 nucleotides agree with TRBD1. The length of the CDR3 is 17 residues. Germline trimming cut 5 bases from V and 3 bases from J; bases unmatched to any gene: 13. Germline CDR1 and CDR2: MNHEY and SMNVEV (reference sequence). This chain's CDR3 is CASSIGADRLLYNEQFF. DNA for the CDR3: TGTGCCAGCAGTATAGGGGCGGACAGGTTACTCTACAATGAGCAGTTCTTC.

This sequence joins TRBV10-3 and TRBJ2-5; D gene uncertain. The V end was cut by 3 bases, the J end by 1 base, with 6 bases between. The CDR3 has 13 amino acids. Germline V gene sequence: CDR1 ENHRY, CDR2 SYGVKD. CDR3 in amino acids: CAISDSSQETQYF. The DNA of the CDR3 is TGTGCCATCAGTGACTCCAGCCAAGAGACCCAGTACTTC.

V usage is TRBV18 and J usage is TRBJ2-7; D unclear. Germline V CDR1 and CDR2: KGHSH, LQKENI. V was pared by 2 bases and J by 3 bases, with 11 bases between. This CDR3 comprises 14 residues. The CDR3 is CASSPEDTYYEQYF. Here the CDR3 DNA reads TGTGCCAGCTCACCAGAAGACACCTACTACGAGCAGTACTTC.

The chain combines TRBV25-1 with TRBJ1-4; 7 positions match TRBD1. The V gene end was trimmed by 1 base and the J gene end by 10 bases; junction bases not matched to a gene: 9. The CDR3 is 15 residues long. In germline, CDR1 is MGHDK, CDR2 SYGVNS. CDR3 residues: CASSEWEGARRKLFF. The CDR3 nucleotides are TGTGCCAGCAGTGAATGGGAGGGGGCGAGGAGAAAACTGTTTTTT.

The chain employs TRBV4-3 and TRBJ1-2; D is perhaps TRBD1 (6 bases). With 4 bases removed from V and 6 bases from J, the gap between germline ends came to 12 bases. CDR1 and CDR2 from the germline V gene are LGHNA and YSLEER. This CDR3 contains 13 residues. CDR3 nucleotides: TGCGCCAGCAGCCTCTCCAGGGGCAATGGCTACACCTTC. This gives the protein CASSLSRGNGYTF.

This chain connects TRBV19 to TRBJ2-2; no firm D call. CDR1 is LNHDA, CDR2 SQIVND, per germline (reference sequence). V lost 0 bases and J lost 0, with 5 bases in between. The CDR3 sequence is 15 residues long. CDR3 sequence: CASSIDRANTGELFF. The CDR3 bases are TGTGCCAGTAGTATAGACAGAGCGAACACCGGGGAGCTGTTTTTT.

J is TRBJ2-5 and V is TRBV5-8, with a possible D match to TRBD2 (6 bases). CDR1 is SGHTS and CDR2 is YDEGEE in the germline V gene. The CDR3 consists of 16 residues. Between the trimmed V and J ends, which lost 4 bases and 3 bases, there was a span of 19 bases. The CDR3 nucleotides read TGTGCCAGCAGCGACGCACCGGGAGACACGGAAGAGACCCAGTACTTC. It codes for CASSDAPGDTEETQYF.

The rearrangement uses TRBV7-2 and TRBJ1-1; D is ambiguous. CDR1 and CDR2 from the germline V gene are SGHTA and FQGNSA. The CDR3 totals 16 residues. V shed 5 bases and J shed 0 bases, with 16 bases lying between them. The CDR3 is CASSPQPPRLNTEAFF. CDR3 nucleotides: TGTGCCAGCAGCCCACAGCCTCCGAGACTGAACACTGAAGCTTTCTTT. Filled out from reference TRBV7-2 and TRBJ1-1, the complete variable domain reads GAGVSQSPSNKVTEKGKDVELRCDPISGHTALYWYRQSLGQGLEFLIYFQGNSAPDKSGLPSDRFSAERTGGSVSTLTIQRTQQEDSAVYLCASSPQPPRLNTEAFFGQGTRLTVV.

At least ten counts were recorded for this clone. The chain carries TRBV19 and TRBJ1-6; D is unclear. Looked up from germline, CDR1 is LNHDA and CDR2 is SQIVND (reference sequence). The CDR3 contains 14 residues. Deletions cut 5 bases from V and 0 bases from J, with 5 bases between. The CDR3 DNA sequence: TGTGCCAGTAGTTACAGCTCCTATAATTCACCCCTCCACTTT. This translates into CASSYSSYNSPLHF. Variable domain in full (rest from reference TRBV19 and TRBJ1-6): DGGITQSPKYLFRKEGQNVTLSCEQNLNHDAMYWYRQDPGQGLRLIYYSQIVNDFQKGDIAEGYSVSREKKESFPLTVTSAQKNPTAFYLCASSYSSYNSPLHFGNGTRLTVT.

The gene calls are TRBV7-9 and TRBJ2-7; TRBD1 aligns across 7 bases. The trim removed 5 bases at V and 0 bases at J, leaving 7 bases unmatched. This CDR3 is 15 amino acids long. The germline V gene has CDR1 SEHNR and CDR2 FQNEAQ (reference sequence). The CDR3 nucleotides are TGTGCCAGCAGCCCTACGGACAGGCCCTCCTACGAGCAGTACTTC. Translated, it gives CASSPTDRPSYEQYF.

The chain employs TRBV6-2 or TRBV6-3 and TRBJ2-3; D call uncertain. CDR1 and CDR2 (germline): MNHEY, SVGEGT. Trimming took 0 bases from V and 5 from J, leaving 18 bases between them. This CDR3 has 17 amino acids. In DNA form, the CDR3 reads TGTGCCAGCAGTTACTCCCTTTTTTGGAATAACCAAGATACGCAGTATTTT. Translating it yields CASSYSLFWNNQDTQYF.

This chain links TRBV5-6 with TRBJ2-7, with 8 positions matching TRBD1. There are 17 residues in the CDR3. Germline V gene sequence: CDR1 SGHDT, CDR2 YYEEEE. V dropped 4 bases and J dropped 2; count of bases not matched to a gene: 14. For the CDR3, the DNA is TGTGCCAGCAGCCCCATGGAAAACAGGGGGGCCACCTACGAGCAGTACGTC. Translated: CASSPMENRGATYEQYV.

The rearrangement uses TRBV27 and TRBJ2-7; possible D gene TRBD2, 6 bases. V was cut by 5 bases and J by 4 bases, with 21 bases left in between. This CDR3 is 16 amino acids long. Germline assignment: CDR1 MNHEY and CDR2 SMNVEV (reference sequence). In nucleotides, the CDR3 is TGTGCCAGCAGTACACTCCCCGGGGACTCATTATACGAGCAGTACTTC. It specifies CASSTLPGDSLYEQYF.

Only one count was recorded for this clone. The J gene is TRBJ2-5, the V gene TRBV5-1, with D unresolved. The CDR3 is made up of 12 amino acids. CDR1 SGHRS and CDR2 YFSETQ come from the germline V gene. V was cut by 5 bases and J by 1 base, with 6 bases left in between. The CDR3 coding sequence is TGCGCCAGCAGTATCGGCCAAGAGACCCAGTACTTC. Its translation: CASSIGQETQYF. Full variable domain (remainder filled in from reference TRBV5-1 and TRBJ2-5): KAGVTQTPRYLIKTRGQQVTLSCSPISGHRSVSWYQQTPGQGLQFLFEYFSETQRNKGNFPGRFSGRQFSNSRSEMNVSTLELGDSALYLCASSIGQETQYFGPGTRLLVL.

This chain connects TRBV11-1 to TRBJ2-5; the match to TRBD2 covers 9 bases. Germline CDR1 SGHAT, CDR2 FQDESV (reference sequence). V lost 5 bases, J lost 1 base, and 2 bases stayed unmatched. The CDR3 has 14 amino acids. The CDR3 DNA reads TGTGCCAGCAGCAAAGCGGGGGGCCAAGAGACCCAGTACTTC. Translated, it gives CASSKAGGQETQYF.